The 29 T cell receptor beta chains below come from one sample, sequenced in a study of T cells in Graves' hyperthyroidism and ophthalmopathy. TCR beta CDR3 regions were amplified from RNA. TCR CDR3 regions were first amplified by RT-PCR with HTBI primers. From the multiplex PCR reads, TCRdb called clonotypes with MiXCR, one entry per CDR3 protein. Of roughly 700,000 distinct CDR3 sequences in the sample, roughly 32% were seen once. The sequenced sample was blood. The receptors shown here come from a woman in her forties with Graves' hyperthyroidism.

This clonotype was observed a handful of times. The CDR3 sequence: CASRTDTGPLSYNSPLHF. The CDR3 nucleotides read TGTGCCAGCAGGACTGATACAGGGCCGCTATCCTATAATTCACCCCTCCACTTT. This rearrangement joins TRBV2 to TRBJ1-6; D possibly corresponds to TRBD1 (6 bases). The ends were cut back, 6 bases at V and 1 base at J, with 19 bases in the middle. The germline V gene encodes CDR1 SNHLY and CDR2 FYNNEI. This CDR3 spans 18 amino acids.

In this sample, this clonotype turned up many times. This chain uses TRBV5-4 with TRBJ2-7; the match to TRBD1 covers 8 bases. This CDR3 has 15 residues. V lost 6 bases and J lost 4; bases outside the gene matches: 12. The germline V gene encodes CDR1 SGHNT and CDR2 YYREEE (reference sequence). CDR3 loop: CASTLTGTGRYEQYF. In nucleotides, the CDR3 is TGTGCCAGCACCCTAACCGGGACAGGTCGTTACGAGCAGTACTTC.

A remark on this clonotype: A much larger clonotype is one base distant, so this may be a read error. The chain has TRBV10-3 and TRBJ2-7, with TRBD2 as a possible D gene (6 bases). There are 16 residues in the CDR3. CDR1 is ENHRY, CDR2 SYGVKD, per germline. CDR3 nucleotide sequence: TGTGCCGTCAGTGCGGGGCAGGGCAGGGCGCCCTACGAGCAGTACTTC. This codes for CAVSAGQGRAPYEQYF.

The table lists this clonotype with many counts. The chain uses TRBV20-1 and TRBJ2-6; D remains unclear. The CDR3 spans 12 residues. Trimming cost V 7 bases and J 3 bases, with 7 bases left between them. Germline V gene sequence: CDR1 DFQATT, CDR2 SNEGSKA (reference sequence). CDR3 coding DNA: TGCAGTGTCCCGGTTGGGGCCAACGTCCTGACTTTC. As protein: CSVPVGANVLTF.

The rearrangement uses TRBV7-9 and TRBJ2-3; D is undetermined. CDR1 is SEHNR and CDR2 is FQNEAQ in the germline V gene (reference sequence). Trimming took off 5 bases at V and 11 bases at J, with 17 bases between the two ends. This CDR3 is built from 13 residues. The CDR3 spells CASSVDRGPEQYF. CDR3 coding DNA: TGTGCCAGCAGCGTCGATCGTGGGCCCGAGCAGTATTTT.

In this sample, this clonotype turned up many times. V is TRBV7-8 and J is TRBJ1-1; 9 bases align to TRBD1. The CDR3 is 14 amino acids. Trimming cost V 5 bases and J 8 bases; bases outside gene matches: 9. Germline loops: CDR1 SGHVS, CDR2 FQNEAQ. CDR3 protein: CASSPWTGDQEAFF. In DNA form, the CDR3 reads TGTGCCAGCAGCCCCTGGACAGGGGACCAGGAAGCTTTCTTT.

Ten or more counts support this clonotype. This chain joins TRBV7-2 and TRBJ1-5; no reliable D call. This CDR3 region has 14 residues. Germline V lookup: CDR1 SGHTA, CDR2 FQGNSA. The V end was cut by 8 bases, the J end by 5 bases, with 16 bases between. The CDR3 sequence is CASGPFQEHQPQHF. Here the CDR3 DNA reads TGTGCCAGCGGACCGTTCCAAGAACATCAGCCCCAGCATTTT.

At least ten counts were recorded for this clonotype. The chain employs TRBV29-1 and TRBJ1-5, with TRBD1 as a possible D gene (5 bases). Germline assignment: CDR1 SQVTM and CDR2 ANQGSEA. V lost 4 bases, J lost 3 bases, and 16 bases lay in between. This CDR3 region has 15 residues. CDR3 protein: CSVGLQGGNNQPQHF. For the CDR3, the DNA is TGCAGCGTTGGTCTCCAGGGAGGGAACAATCAGCCCCAGCATTTT.

The chain employs TRBV20-1 and TRBJ2-5; TRBD2 matches at 10 bases. The CDR3 runs to 20 residues. The germline V gene encodes CDR1 DFQATT and CDR2 SNEGSKA (reference sequence). V trimming: 5 bases; J trimming: 4 bases; junction bases outside the gene matches: 25. In nucleotides, the CDR3 is TGCAGTGCTGGCCACCTCTCTAGCGGGAGTGCATGGGGTAGTCGAGAGACCCAGTACTTC. Its translation is CSAGHLSSGSAWGSRETQYF.

This clonotype has at least ten counts. The junction and the germline gene differ at one end; a read error may be behind it. The chain recombines TRBV2 with TRBJ1-1; a possible D gene is TRBD1 (5 bases). In germline, CDR1 is SNHLY, CDR2 FYNNEI. This CDR3 comprises 14 residues. Here the CDR3 reads CASREGTGNTEAFF. The CDR3 DNA sequence: TGTGCCAGCAGAGAAGGAACAGGGAACACTGAAGCTTTCTTT.

The CDR3 loop is CASSFVGRTAAYEQYF. The CDR3 nucleotides read TGTGCCAGCAGTTTCGTTGGGCGGACAGCCGCCTACGAGCAGTACTTC. This sequence joins TRBV7-2 and TRBJ2-7, with D tentatively TRBD1 (6 bases). This CDR3 is 16 amino acids long. The germline V gene has CDR1 SGHTA and CDR2 FQGNSA. V lost 6 bases and J 2 bases, leaving 20 bases between the germline ends.

The rearrangement uses TRBV20-1 and TRBJ1-2; D unresolved. The V and J ends lost 7 bases and 8 bases respectively, with 11 bases between them. This CDR3 is 10 amino acids long. Germline V gene lookup returns CDR1 DFQATT and CDR2 SNEGSKA (reference sequence). As DNA, the CDR3 is TGCAGTGTGACTCCCGAAGGCTACACCTTC. It specifies CSVTPEGYTF.

About this clonotype itself: One junction end disagrees with the germline gene, perhaps due to a read error. The chain uses TRBV4-3 and TRBJ1-2, with D perhaps matching TRBD1 (5 bases). The germline CDR1 and CDR2 sequences are LGHNA and YSLEER. The CDR3 has 15 amino acids. The CDR3 region is CASGQDRDGSYGYTF. The DNA for the CDR3 is TGCGCCAGCGGCCAAGATCGGGACGGTAGCTATGGCTACACCTTC.

The rearrangement links TRBV7-2 to TRBJ2-2; D tentatively reads TRBD1 or TRBD2 (5 bases each). Germline CDR1 reads SGHTA; CDR2 reads FQGNSA. Deletions cut 1 base from V and 0 bases from J, with 12 bases between. The CDR3 covers 17 residues. The CDR3, as DNA: TGTGCCAGCAGCTTAGTGGGGACGGGACCGAACACCGGGGAGCTGTTTTTT. Translation: CASSLVGTGPNTGELFF.

This clonotype has at least ten counts. The gene calls are TRBV20-1 and TRBJ2-5; D unresolved. Germline values: CDR1 DFQATT, CDR2 SNEGSKA (reference sequence). V gave up 6 bases and J gave up 4 bases, with 12 bases separating them. The CDR3 length is 12 residues. The CDR3, as DNA: TGCAGTGCCAAGGCGCTGGGAGAGACCCAGTACTTC. Protein sequence: CSAKALGETQYF.

Concerning this clonotype: Germline and junction disagree at one end, which may indicate a read error. The chain combines TRBV10-3 with TRBJ2-5; D is perhaps TRBD1 or TRBD2 (5 bases each). Germline CDR1 and CDR2: ENHRY and SYGVKD. CDR3 size: 17 residues. The CDR3 bases are TGTGCCAGCAGTTACCGCAGTGGGGCAAGCGGCCAAGAGACCCAGTACTTC. It encodes CASSYRSGASGQETQYF.

This clonotype was seen at least ten times. V is TRBV20-1 and J is TRBJ2-7, with unresolved D. The CDR3 sequence is 12 residues long. Germline CDR1 and CDR2: DFQATT and SNEGSKA (reference sequence). With 6 bases removed from V and 4 bases from J, the gap between germline ends came to 13 bases. CDR3 nucleotides: TGCAGTGCGCCCAAGGATGTTTACGAGCAGTACTTC. Protein sequence: CSAPKDVYEQYF.

The genes are TRBV6-5 and TRBJ2-6; tentative D call: TRBD2 (5 bases). CDR1 MNHEY and CDR2 SVGAGI come from the germline V gene. V lost 6 bases and J 2 bases, leaving 14 bases between the germline ends. CDR3 length equals 16 residues. In DNA, the CDR3 is TGTGCCAGCAGCCCGGGGTCGGGTACTGGGGCCAACGTCCTGACTTTC. It translates to CASSPGSGTGANVLTF.

The V call is TRBV24-1, the J call TRBJ2-7; a weak D match, TRBD1 (6 bases). The CDR3 totals 16 residues. V lost 6 bases to trimming and J lost 8 bases, with 25 bases between them. CDR1 KGHDR and CDR2 SFDVKD come from the germline V gene. CDR3 coding DNA: TGTGCCACCAGTAATGAACTCGGACAGAGCCTTAGAAAGCAGTACTTC. It specifies CATSNELGQSLRKQYF.

This chain links TRBV12-3 or TRBV12-4 with TRBJ2-5, with a weak D call TRBD2 (5 bases). Trimming stripped 4 bases from V and 4 bases from J, with 13 bases between. The CDR3 runs to 14 residues. The CDR3 bases are TGTGCCAGCAGTTCAGTAGCGCGTCCAGAGACCCAGTACTTC. It specifies CASSSVARPETQYF.

This clonotype has at least ten counts. The V gene is TRBV6-2 or TRBV6-3, the J gene TRBJ2-7; D call uncertain. Germline assignment: CDR1 MNHEY and CDR2 SVGEGT. This CDR3 region has 11 residues. Trimming removed 2 bases from V and 7 bases from J, with 6 bases in between. The CDR3 is CASSYLTEQYF. Written as DNA, the CDR3 is TGTGCCAGCAGTTACCTGACGGAGCAGTACTTC.

About this clonotype itself: At one of its ends the junction is not consistent with the germline gene, which may arise from a read error. This chain links TRBV10-2 with TRBJ1-1; TRBD1 matches 10 bases. The CDR3 loop spans 14 amino acids. Germline CDR1 reads WSHSY; CDR2 reads SAAADI. The CDR3 DNA reads TGTGCCAGCAGGGGATGGACAGGGGGCACTGAAGCTTTCTTT. It is translated as CASRGWTGGTEAFF.

V is TRBV2 and J is TRBJ2-7, with TRBD1 as a possible D gene (6 bases). In germline, CDR1 is SNHLY, CDR2 FYNNEI. This CDR3 has 14 residues. V lost 2 bases and J lost 7, with 15 bases in between. CDR3 sequence: CASSERTARNEQYF. The DNA for the CDR3 is TGTGCCAGCAGTGAACGGACAGCCAGGAATGAGCAGTACTTC.

V gene TRBV7-6 combines with J gene TRBJ2-3; D is ambiguous. Germline assignment: CDR1 SGHVS and CDR2 FNYEAQ. The ends were cut back, 3 bases at V and 1 base at J, with 11 bases in the middle. The CDR3 is 15 residues long. The CDR3 DNA sequence: TGTGCCAGCAGCTTGCGAGGTCGAGGCACAGATACGCAGTATTTT. It is translated as CASSLRGRGTDTQYF.

The sample holds many counts of this clonotype. The chain links TRBV29-1 to TRBJ1-2; 8 nucleotides agree with TRBD1. CDR1 is SQVTM and CDR2 is ANQGSEA in the germline V gene. The CDR3 is 15 residues long. Losses at the gene ends were 4 bases for V and 3 bases for J; bases not matched to a gene: 10. CDR3 nucleotide sequence: TGCAGCGTTGTGGACAGGGTGAGGGGCTACTATGGCTACACCTTC. Translating it yields CSVVDRVRGYYGYTF.

In its sample, this clonotype was seen a few times. The chain joins TRBV19 to TRBJ1-5, with TRBD1 identical over 9 bases. The CDR3 length is 16 residues. Germline V gene lookup returns CDR1 LNHDA and CDR2 SQIVND (reference sequence). Losses at the gene ends were 5 bases for V and 2 bases for J; bases not matched to a gene: 7. The CDR3 DNA follows: TGTGCCAGTAGTCTTCCGAGGGACAGGGGCAATCAGCCCCAGCATTTT. Translating it yields CASSLPRDRGNQPQHF.

This sequence joins TRBV2 and TRBJ2-7; 9 bases are a match to TRBD1. The CDR3 is 14 residues long. Germline V CDR1 and CDR2: SNHLY, FYNNEI. The trim removed 6 bases at V and 4 bases at J, leaving 7 bases unmatched. In DNA form, the CDR3 reads TGTGCCAGCAGGTCGGGACAGGGATGGTACGAGCAGTACTTC. Translation: CASRSGQGWYEQYF.

The CDR3 nucleotides are TGTGCCAGCAGCTTAGAAACCGGGACAGGGAAGCAGTTCTTC. Amino acid sequence: CASSLETGTGKQFF. The gene calls are TRBV7-2 and TRBJ2-1; TRBD1 agrees at 9 bases. The CDR3 length is 14 residues. Germline lookup yields CDR1 SGHTA and CDR2 FQGNSA. The trim removed 1 base at V and 11 bases at J, leaving 6 bases unmatched. The full variable domain, its missing parts supplied by reference TRBV7-2 and TRBJ2-1, is GAGVSQSPSNKVTEKGKDVELRCDPISGHTALYWYRQSLGQGLEFLIYFQGNSAPDKSGLPSDRFSAERTGGSVSTLTIQRTQQEDSAVYLCASSLETGTGKQFFGPGTRLTVL.

This clonotype was found many times. This chain links TRBV15 with TRBJ2-5; maybe TRBD2 (5 bases). Germline assignment: CDR1 LNHNV and CDR2 YYDKDF (reference sequence). The CDR3 totals 13 residues. Trimming shortened V by 4 bases and J by 4 bases, and 10 bases separated the two germline ends. CDR3: CATSTQLGETQYF. Written as DNA, the CDR3 is TGTGCCACCAGCACTCAACTAGGAGAGACCCAGTACTTC.